The rows below give T cell receptor beta chains drawn from one sample of a study of T cells in Graves' hyperthyroidism and ophthalmopathy. Each CDR3 protein is one row after TCRdb ran MiXCR on the multiplex PCR reads. This table holds about 560,000 distinct CDR3 sequences, 46% found once. The material sequenced was peripheral blood or thyroid tissue (not recorded which). The source is a woman between 18 and 29 years old with Graves' hyperthyroidism. The conserved cysteine and the conserved F or W are not part of the CDR3 here.

CDR3 protein: ASTPSRNEQY
J gene: TRBJ2-7
CDR3 length: 10
V gene: TRBV28

CDR3 protein: ASSTNYGYT
J gene: TRBJ1-2
CDR3 length: 9
V gene: TRBV25-1

CDR3 protein: ASSLGRDRVSPLH
J gene: TRBJ1-6
CDR3 length: 13
V gene: TRBV7-9

CDR3 protein: AISTNPGGEQY
J gene: TRBJ2-7
CDR3 length: 11
V gene: TRBV10-3

CDR3 protein: AISDPPTQETQY
J gene: TRBJ2-5
CDR3 length: 12
V gene: TRBV10-3

CDR3 protein: SARDRRGYGYT
J gene: TRBJ1-2
CDR3 length: 11
V gene: TRBV20-1

CDR3 protein: SVEWTGDYGYT
J gene: TRBJ1-2
CDR3 length: 11
V gene: TRBV29-1

CDR3 protein: ATSDSRGQGIYGYT
J gene: TRBJ1-2
CDR3 length: 14
V gene: TRBV24-1

CDR3 protein: ASSESGSGGEQY
J gene: TRBJ2-7
CDR3 length: 12
V gene: TRBV9

CDR3 protein: ASTLSGGARGTQY
J gene: TRBJ2-5
CDR3 length: 13
V gene: TRBV7-2